The 12 T cell receptor beta chains below come from one sample, sequenced in a study of blood T cell repertoires in COVID-19 (dated by TCRdb to 2020 to 2022). Library preparation used the immunoSEQ multiplex PCR assay. In TCRdb, the immuneACCESS table is reduced to in-frame sequences with V and J assigned. These tables do not hold every clone; where another copy was compared, an unresolved V gene accounts for under half, and the others remain unexplained. The sample has around 170,000 clones on record, roughly nine tenths of them singletons. In total, the top ten clones hold around 4% of the sample. The specimen was peripheral blood. These receptors all stem from a woman aged 70-85 years with acute or convalescent COVID-19.

This clone was seen a single time. V usage is TRBV30 and J usage is TRBJ1-2; D is perhaps TRBD1 (5 bases). The CDR3 consists of 11 residues. V lost 7 bases and J 5 bases, leaving 11 bases between the germline ends. From germline, CDR1 is GTSNPN and CDR2 SVGIG (reference sequence). As DNA, the CDR3 is TGTGCCTATATGACAGCGTATGGCTACACCTTC. Its protein is CAYMTAYGYTF.

V is TRBV19 and J is TRBJ2-3; unclear D gene. With 3 bases removed from V and 0 bases from J, the gap between germline ends came to 7 bases. The CDR3 extends over 14 amino acids. Germline V gives CDR1 LNHDA, CDR2 SQIVND (reference sequence). CDR3 sequence: CASSIGQSTDTQYF. In nucleotides, the CDR3 is TGTGCCAGTAGTATTGGGCAGAGCACAGATACGCAGTATTTT.

The V gene is TRBV10-2, the J gene TRBJ2-1; D is unclear. The germline V and J ends were trimmed by 7 bases and 1 base, with 11 bases remaining between them. This CDR3 spans 14 amino acids. CDR1 and CDR2 (germline): WSHSY, SAAADI. The CDR3 is CASTTSLSYNEQFF. The CDR3 nucleotides are TGCGCCAGCACTACGAGCCTTTCCTACAATGAGCAGTTCTTC.

The rearrangement links TRBV10-3 to TRBJ2-7; D may be TRBD2 (6 bases). Germline assignment: CDR1 ENHRY and CDR2 SYGVKD. V lost 4 bases and J 4 bases, leaving 17 bases between the germline ends. The CDR3 consists of 15 residues. The DNA for the CDR3 is TGTGCCATCAGTGTTAGGCTAGCTGCGGGATACGAGCAGTACTTC. This encodes CAISVRLAAGYEQYF.

The rearrangement links TRBV9 to TRBJ2-1; D possibly corresponds to TRBD2 (5 bases). The germline V gene encodes CDR1 SGDLS and CDR2 YYNGEE. The germline V and J ends were trimmed by 4 bases and 3 bases, with 14 bases remaining between them. The CDR3 is 15 residues long. The CDR3 DNA reads as TGTGCCAGCAGCAACGCAGCGACTATCTACAATGAGCAGTTCTTC. It is translated as CASSNAATIYNEQFF.

The V call is TRBV6-5, the J call TRBJ2-7; 11 nucleotides align to TRBD2. V dropped 4 bases and J dropped 3; count of bases not matched to a gene: 5. This CDR3 comprises 15 residues. Germline V lookup: CDR1 MNHEY, CDR2 SVGAGI. CDR3 protein: CASSSTSGSLYEQYF. The CDR3 coding sequence is TGTGCCAGCAGTTCCACTAGCGGGAGTCTCTACGAGCAGTACTTC.

Written as DNA, the CDR3 is TGCGCCAGCAGCCCCGGACAGGGAGGTCAGTTCTTC. This codes for CASSPGQGGQFF. The chain has TRBV5-1 and TRBJ2-1; 8 nucleotides line up with TRBD1. Germline CDR1 reads SGHRS; CDR2 reads YFSETQ. Trimming cost V 4 bases and J 13 bases; bases outside gene matches: 7. CDR3 size: 12 residues.

The J gene is TRBJ2-1, the V gene TRBV6-1; TRBD2 matches at 11 bases. The CDR3 runs 16 residues. The V gene end was trimmed by 4 bases and the J gene end by 4 bases; junction bases not matched to a gene: 6. The germline V gene has CDR1 MNHNS and CDR2 SASEGT. The CDR3 DNA follows: TGTGCCAGCAGTGGGGGACTAGCGGAGGAGTACAATGAGCAGTTCTTC. Translation: CASSGGLAEEYNEQFF.

The chain couples TRBV7-9 to TRBJ2-7, with 7 bases identical to TRBD1. Germline trimming cut 3 bases from V and 2 bases from J; bases unmatched to any gene: 1. The V gene's germline CDR1 is SEHNR and CDR2 FQNEAQ (reference sequence). This CDR3 comprises 13 residues. As DNA, the CDR3 is TGTGCCAGCAGCTTGACAGGGCCCTACGAGCAGTACTTC. Amino acids: CASSLTGPYEQYF.

The chain links TRBV20-1 to TRBJ2-1; possibly TRBD1 for D (6 bases). The germline gives CDR1 DFQATT, CDR2 SNEGSKA (reference sequence). This CDR3 has 15 amino acids. V lost 3 bases and J 2 bases, leaving 14 bases between the germline ends. CDR3 in DNA: TGCAGTGCTAGTAGGGGACACCTTGCCTACAATGAGCAGTTCTTC. Translated: CSASRGHLAYNEQFF.

The chain links TRBV10-3 to TRBJ2-3; TRBD2 matches at 9 bases. V was pared by 10 bases and J by 4 bases, with 18 bases of the junction left unmatched. The CDR3 is made up of 17 amino acids. Germline CDR1 reads ENHRY; CDR2 reads SYGVKD. DNA of the CDR3: TGTGCCACCCAGGAGGGGATAGTAGCGGGGGTCCCAGATACGCAGTATTTT. It is translated as CATQEGIVAGVPDTQYF.

The rearrangement links TRBV7-6 to TRBJ1-2, with TRBD1 matching 12 bases. Germline V gene lookup returns CDR1 SGHVS and CDR2 FNYEAQ. V lost 4 bases to trimming and J lost 4 bases; unmatched junction nucleotides: 4. CDR3 length equals 15 residues. The CDR3 nucleotides are TGTGCCAGCAGCTCCTCGGGACAGGGGGCCTATGGCTACACCTTC. Translated, it gives CASSSSGQGAYGYTF.